The present TCR beta chain was sequenced within a study of early stage breast cancer tumors. Across the study: Average read coverage per sample was roughly 9.3-fold.

With 5 bases clipped from V and 4 bases from J, the junction kept 2 bases outside the gene matches. Germline V gives CDR1 MNHEY, CDR2 SMNVEV (reference sequence). This CDR3 spans 14 amino acids. Here immunoSEQ multiplex PCR was the method, and the copy in TCRdb shows in-frame clones only, minus some. Among 7,000 to 9,500 clones listed, 71% were seen once. This receptor was identified in a person aged 55 to 70 with breast cancer. Sequencing was performed on normal breast tissue next to the tumor. V gene TRBV27 combines with J gene TRBJ2-5, with 12 bases fitting TRBD2. This chain's CDR3 is CASSLAGGGETQYF. The CDR3 DNA follows: TGTGCCAGCAGTCTAGCGGGAGGGGGAGAGACCCAGTACTTC.